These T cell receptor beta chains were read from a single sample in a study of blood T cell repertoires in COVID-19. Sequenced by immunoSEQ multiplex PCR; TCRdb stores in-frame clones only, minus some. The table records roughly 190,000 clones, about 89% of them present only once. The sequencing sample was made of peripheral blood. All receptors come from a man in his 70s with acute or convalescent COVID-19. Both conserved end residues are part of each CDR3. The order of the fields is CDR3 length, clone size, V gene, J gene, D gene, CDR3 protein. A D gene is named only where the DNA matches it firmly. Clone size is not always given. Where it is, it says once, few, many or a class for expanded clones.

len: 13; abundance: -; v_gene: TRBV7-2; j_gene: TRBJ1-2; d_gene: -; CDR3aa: CASSQGSRYGYTF
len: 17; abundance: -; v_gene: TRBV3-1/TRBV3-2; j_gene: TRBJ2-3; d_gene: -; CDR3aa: CASSPPAVPKSTDTQYF
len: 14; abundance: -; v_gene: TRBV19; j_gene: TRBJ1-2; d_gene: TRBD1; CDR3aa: CASSTRTGLISYTF
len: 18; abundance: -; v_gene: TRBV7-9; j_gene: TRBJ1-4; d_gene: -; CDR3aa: CASSLDRGGMTTNEKLFF
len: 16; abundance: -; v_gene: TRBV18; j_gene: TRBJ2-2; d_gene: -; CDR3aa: CASSFRRHPNTGELFF
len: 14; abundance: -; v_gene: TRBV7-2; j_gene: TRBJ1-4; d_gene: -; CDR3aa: CASSYDRMNEKLFF
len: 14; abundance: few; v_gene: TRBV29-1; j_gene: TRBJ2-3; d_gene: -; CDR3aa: CSVGRVGGADTQYF
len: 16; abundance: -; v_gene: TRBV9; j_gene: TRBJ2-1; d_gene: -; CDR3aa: CASSVVLASSYNEQFF
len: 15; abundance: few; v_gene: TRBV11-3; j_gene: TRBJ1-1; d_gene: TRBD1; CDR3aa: CASSLGGGQGTEAFF
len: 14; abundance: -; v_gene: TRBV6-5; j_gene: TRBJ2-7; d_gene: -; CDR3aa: CASRGWQGHYEQYF
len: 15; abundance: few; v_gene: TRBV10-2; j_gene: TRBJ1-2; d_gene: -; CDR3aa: CASSESIQKRYGYTF
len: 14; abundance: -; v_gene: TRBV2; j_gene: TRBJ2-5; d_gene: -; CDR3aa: CASSIGRRQETQYF
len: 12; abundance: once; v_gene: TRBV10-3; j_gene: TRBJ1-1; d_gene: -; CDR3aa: CACRGGGTEAFF
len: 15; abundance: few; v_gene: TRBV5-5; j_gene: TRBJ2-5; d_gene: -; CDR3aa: CASSTTGSVAETQYF
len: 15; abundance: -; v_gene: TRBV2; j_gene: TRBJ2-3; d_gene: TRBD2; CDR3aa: CASRLSGSGGDTQYF
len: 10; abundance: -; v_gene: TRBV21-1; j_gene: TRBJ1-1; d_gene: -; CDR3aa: CASSSERAFF
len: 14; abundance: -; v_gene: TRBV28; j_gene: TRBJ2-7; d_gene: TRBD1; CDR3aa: CASSSPGQGEEQYF
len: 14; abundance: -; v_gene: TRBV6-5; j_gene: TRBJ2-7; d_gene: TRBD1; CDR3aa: CASRAGTGVYEQYF
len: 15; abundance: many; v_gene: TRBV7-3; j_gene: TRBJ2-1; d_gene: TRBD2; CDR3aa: CASSLSLAGYNEQFF
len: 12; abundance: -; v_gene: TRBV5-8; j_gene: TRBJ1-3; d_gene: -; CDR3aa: CASSFERNTIYF
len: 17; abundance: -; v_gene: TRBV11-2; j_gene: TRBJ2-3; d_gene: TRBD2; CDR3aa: CASSLPPAGAPQDTQYF
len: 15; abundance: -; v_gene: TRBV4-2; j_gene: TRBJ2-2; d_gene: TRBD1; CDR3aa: CASSPGQGGTGELFF
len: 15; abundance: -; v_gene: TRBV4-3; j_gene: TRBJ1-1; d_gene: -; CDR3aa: CASSHGPGESAEAFF
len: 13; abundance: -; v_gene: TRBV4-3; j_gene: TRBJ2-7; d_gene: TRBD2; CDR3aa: CASSRGGGTPSYF
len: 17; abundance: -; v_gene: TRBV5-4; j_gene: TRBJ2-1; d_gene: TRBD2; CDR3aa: CASSLAPASGRAAEQFF
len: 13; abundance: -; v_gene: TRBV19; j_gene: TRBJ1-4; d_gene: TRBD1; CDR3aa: CAGLDRGSEKLFF
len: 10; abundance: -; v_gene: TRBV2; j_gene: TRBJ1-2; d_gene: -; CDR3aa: CGNSNYGYTF
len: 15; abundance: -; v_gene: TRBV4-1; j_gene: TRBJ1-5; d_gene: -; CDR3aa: CASSLGTIGNQPQHF
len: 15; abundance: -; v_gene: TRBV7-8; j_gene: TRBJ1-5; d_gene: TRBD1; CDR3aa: CASSQNTGGEQPQHF
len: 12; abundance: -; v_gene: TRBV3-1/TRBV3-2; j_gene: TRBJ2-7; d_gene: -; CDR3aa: CASSPPQGEQYF
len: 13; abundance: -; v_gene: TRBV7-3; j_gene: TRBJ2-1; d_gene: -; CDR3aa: CASSLGGPGEQFF
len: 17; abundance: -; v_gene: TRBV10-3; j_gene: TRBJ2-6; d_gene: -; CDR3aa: CASRETYSLSGANVLTF
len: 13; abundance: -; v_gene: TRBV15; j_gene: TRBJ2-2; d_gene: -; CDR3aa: CATSILITGELFF
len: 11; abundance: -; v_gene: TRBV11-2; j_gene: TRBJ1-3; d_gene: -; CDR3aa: CASSQGYTIYF
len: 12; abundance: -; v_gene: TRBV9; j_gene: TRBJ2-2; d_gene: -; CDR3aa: CASSVDTGELFF
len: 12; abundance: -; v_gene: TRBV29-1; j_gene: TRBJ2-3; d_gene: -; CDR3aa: CSVARGADTQYF
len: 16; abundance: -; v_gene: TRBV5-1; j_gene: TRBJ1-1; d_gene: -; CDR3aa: CASSPGGGRVNTEAFF
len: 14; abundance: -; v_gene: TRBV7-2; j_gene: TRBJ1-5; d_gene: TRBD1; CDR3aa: CASSSGTGNQPQHF
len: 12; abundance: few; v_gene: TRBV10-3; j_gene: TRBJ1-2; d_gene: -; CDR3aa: CAISEGGYGYTF
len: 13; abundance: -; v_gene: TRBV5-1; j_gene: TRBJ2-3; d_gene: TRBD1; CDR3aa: CASSGQGADTQYF
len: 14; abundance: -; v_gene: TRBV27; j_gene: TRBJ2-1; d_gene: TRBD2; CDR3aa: CASSGTSGYNEQFF
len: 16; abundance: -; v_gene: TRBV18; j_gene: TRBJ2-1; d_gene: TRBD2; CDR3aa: CASSVLAGGSYNEQFF
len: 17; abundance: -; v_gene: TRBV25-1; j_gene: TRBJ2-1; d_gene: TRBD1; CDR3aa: CASSSRAGTGGRNEQFF
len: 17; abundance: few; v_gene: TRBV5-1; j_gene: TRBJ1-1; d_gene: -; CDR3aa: CASSLAGLGVGWAEAFF